This entry concerns a single TCR beta chain. Its antigen remains unknown. The V gene's germline CDR1 is SNHLY and CDR2 FYNNEI. V gave up 6 bases and J gave up 2 bases; unmatched junction bases: 6. CDR3 length equals 16 residues. Assay used: immunoSEQ multiplex PCR; TCRdb lists only in-frame clones, some missing. The sample features around 150,000 clones, with over 2% in its top ten. The data originate from a study of T cell responses to AZD1222 COVID-19 vaccine. Findings of the study overall: Females made up more of the donors, who were largely white British, and clonal diversity may have come out too low. Targeting of unmutated variant regions was reportedly seen in nearly half of spike-specific TCRs.

The specimen was peripheral blood. V is TRBV2 and J is TRBJ2-2; TRBD1 matches at 10 bases. The sequence was obtained from an adult in good health. This CDR3 reads CASRRTGGINTGELFF. DNA of the CDR3: TGTGCCAGCAGACGGACAGGGGGAATTAACACCGGGGAGCTGTTTTTT.